What follows are 20 T cell receptor beta chains derived from one specimen sequenced in a study of cytomegalovirus exposure and HLA in healthy donors. The PCR had 60 Vbeta and 13 Jbeta primers. Using immunoSEQ multiplex PCR, the repertoire was profiled, and TCRdb retains in-frame clones only, with some absent. Counted here are more than 95,000 clones, over 65% occurring once; the ten biggest clones make up around 1.8%. The specimen was PBMCs. The receptors were gathered from a man aged 45-65 years in good health and CMV-seronegative.

The chain links TRBV2 to TRBJ1-1; D may be TRBD1 (5 bases). V was trimmed by 8 bases and J by 1 base, leaving 11 bases between them. The CDR3 consists of 13 residues. In germline, CDR1 is SNHLY, CDR2 FYNNEI. In DNA form, the CDR3 reads TGTGCCAGCTTACTGCAGGGGAACACTGAAGCTTTCTTT. It specifies CASLLQGNTEAFF.

The rearrangement joins TRBV5-4 to TRBJ2-2; D not resolved. This CDR3 has 14 residues. Trimming pared 3 bases from V and 4 bases from J, leaving 10 bases between. The germline V gene has CDR1 SGHNT and CDR2 YYREEE (reference sequence). CDR3 sequence (DNA): TGTGCCAGCAGCTCTAGGCCATCCACCGGGGAGCTGTTTTTT. It codes for CASSSRPSTGELFF.

This clone showed up just a few times. V usage is TRBV7-2 and J usage is TRBJ2-1; D might be TRBD1 (6 bases). V was shortened by 5 bases and J by 6 bases, with 11 bases between the two germline ends. The CDR3 contains 13 residues. Germline V gene sequence: CDR1 SGHTA, CDR2 FQGNSA. The CDR3 DNA is TGTGCCAGCAGCAAGAGGGGGTCCAATGAGCAGTTCTTC. This codes for CASSKRGSNEQFF. The full variable domain, completed using reference TRBV7-2 and TRBJ2-1, is GAGVSQSPSNKVTEKGKDVELRCDPISGHTALYWYRQSLGQGLEFLIYFQGNSAPDKSGLPSDRFSAERTGGSVSTLTIQRTQQEDSAVYLCASSKRGSNEQFFGPGTRLTVL.

The V and J genes are TRBV6-4 and TRBJ2-3, with 7 nucleotides matching TRBD1. Germline V CDR1 and CDR2: MRHNA, SNTAGT. V dropped 4 bases and J dropped 5; count of bases not matched to a gene: 6. CDR3 length: 14 amino acids. The CDR3 sequence is CASSVRGQEDTQYF. The CDR3 DNA reads as TGTGCCAGCAGTGTAAGGGGGCAGGAAGATACGCAGTATTTT.

This clone was counted a few times. The chain uses TRBV2 and TRBJ1-4; the match to TRBD1 covers 10 bases. CDR3 size: 14 residues. V lost 6 bases and J lost 7; bases outside the gene matches: 5. Germline CDR1 SNHLY, CDR2 FYNNEI. DNA for the CDR3: TGTGCCAGCAGGTGGGACAGGGGAGGTGAAAAACTGTTTTTT. Protein product: CASRWDRGGEKLFF.

About this clone: This sample includes further DNA sequences coding for the same CDR3. J is TRBJ2-3 and V is TRBV11-2; the D is unclear. CDR1 and CDR2 from the germline V gene are SGHAT and FQNNGV. The CDR3 is 12 amino acids. V lost 5 bases, J lost 2 bases, and 5 bases lay in between. The CDR3 bases are TGTGCCAGCAGCCCGTCCACAGATACGCAGTATTTT. It yields the protein CASSPSTDTQYF. Filled out from reference TRBV11-2 and TRBJ2-3, the complete variable domain reads EAGVAQSPRYKIIEKRQSVAFWCNPISGHATLYWYQQILGQGPKLLIQFQNNGVVDDSQLPKDRFSAERLKGVDSTLKIQPAKLEDSAVYLCASSPSTDTQYFGPGTRLTVL.

The chain joins TRBV4-1 to TRBJ1-3, with 8 positions matching TRBD1. CDR1 is MGHRA and CDR2 is YSYEKL in the germline V gene. The trim removed 4 bases at V and 4 bases at J, leaving 3 bases unmatched. The CDR3 covers 14 residues. CDR3 DNA sequence: TGCGCCAGCAGCCGAGGACAGGGAGGAAACACCATATATTTT. This codes for CASSRGQGGNTIYF.

This chain links TRBV19 with TRBJ2-2, with 8 bases identical to TRBD1. In germline, CDR1 is LNHDA, CDR2 SQIVND (reference sequence). V shed 7 bases and J 6 bases; nucleotides not matched to a gene: 7. The CDR3 is 14 amino acids. The CDR3 coding sequence is TGTGCCAGTATCCAACGCAGGGGGCCCGGGGAGCTGTTTTTT. Translated: CASIQRRGPGELFF.

The V call is TRBV6-6, the J call TRBJ1-4; D perhaps matches TRBD1 (6 bases). V was shortened by 5 bases and J by 0 bases, with 10 bases between the two germline ends. The CDR3 loop spans 15 amino acids. CDR1 and CDR2 from the germline V gene are MNHNY and SVGAGI (reference sequence). The DNA of the CDR3 is TGTGCCAGCAGTCTCGACAGGACAACTAATGAAAAACTGTTTTTT. Translating gives CASSLDRTTNEKLFF.

This clone has only a few counts. This chain links TRBV11-2 with TRBJ1-2, with 12 bases lining up with TRBD1. In germline, CDR1 is SGHAT, CDR2 FQNNGV. J gave up 6 bases and V 6 bases, and 11 bases lay outside the gene matches. The CDR3 spans 16 residues. The CDR3 region has the DNA TGTGCCAGCAGTCTAACCGGGACAGGGGGCGAGGATGGCTACACCTTC. It yields the protein CASSLTGTGGEDGYTF.

This clone was observed once. This chain links TRBV4-2 with TRBJ2-7; maybe TRBD2 (7 bases). The V end was cut by 4 bases, the J end by 3 bases, with 16 bases between. In germline, CDR1 is LGHNA, CDR2 YNFKEQ. CDR3 length: 15 amino acids. The DNA of the CDR3 is TGTGCCAGCAGCCCGGAGGGGAGGGGGAGCTACGAGCAGTACTTC. This translates into CASSPEGRGSYEQYF.

The chain links TRBV28 to TRBJ2-7, with a tentative D call TRBD2 (6 bases). The CDR3 contains 16 residues. V lost 6 bases to trimming and J lost 4 bases, with 22 bases between them. Germline V gene lookup returns CDR1 MDHEN and CDR2 SYDVKM. The CDR3 sequence: CASSESDWSGLYEQYV. CDR3 DNA sequence: TGTGCCAGCAGCGAATCGGACTGGAGTGGACTATACGAGCAGTACGTC.

The genes are TRBV7-7 and TRBJ2-3; TRBD1 aligns across 7 bases. This CDR3 has 14 residues. Germline CDR1 reads SSHAT; CDR2 reads FNYEAQ (reference sequence). Trimming at V came to 4 bases and at J to 2 bases, leaving 3 bases not matched to a gene. The CDR3 here is CASSWDRYTDTQYF. The CDR3 nucleotides are TGTGCCAGCAGCTGGGACAGATACACAGATACGCAGTATTTT.

Points on this clone: Other DNA sequences in this sample translate to the same CDR3. CDR3 bases: TGCGCCAGCAGCGCCGGGGTGAATGAGCAGTTCTTC. Amino acid sequence: CASSAGVNEQFF. The chain couples TRBV5-1 to TRBJ2-1, with D possibly being TRBD2 (5 bases). Germline V CDR1 and CDR2: SGHRS, YFSETQ. This CDR3 spans 12 amino acids. V lost 4 bases and J lost 7, with 9 bases in between.

The chain employs TRBV5-1 and TRBJ2-1; tentatively, D is TRBD2 (5 bases). Germline CDR1 reads SGHRS; CDR2 reads YFSETQ. CDR3 length: 15 amino acids. V dropped 2 bases and J dropped 5 bases, with 14 bases sitting between them. The CDR3 reads CASSLLVGENNEQFF. In DNA form, the CDR3 reads TGCGCCAGCAGCTTACTAGTGGGTGAAAACAATGAGCAGTTCTTC.

The chain joins TRBV15 to TRBJ1-2; D not certain. The CDR3 is 17 residues long. In germline, CDR1 is LNHNV, CDR2 YYDKDF (reference sequence). Trimming left V 0 bases short and J 4 bases short, with 18 bases between. DNA for the CDR3: TGTGCCACCAGCAGAGATAAAGTAGAATTCGGTAGCTATGGCTACACCTTC. Amino acids: CATSRDKVEFGSYGYTF.

The V gene is TRBV9, the J gene TRBJ1-1; no clear D gene. The germline V gene encodes CDR1 SGDLS and CDR2 YYNGEE. The CDR3 extends over 16 amino acids. Trimming pared 0 bases from V and 3 bases from J, leaving 15 bases between. This CDR3 is CASSVVTASGYTEAFF. The CDR3 DNA reads TGTGCCAGCAGCGTAGTAACAGCATCGGGGTACACTGAAGCTTTCTTT.

The chain combines TRBV5-4 with TRBJ2-2; 9 nucleotides agree with TRBD1. V was pared by 4 bases and J by 5 bases, with 12 bases of the junction left unmatched. The CDR3 is 17 amino acids. Germline V gives CDR1 SGHNT, CDR2 YYREEE (reference sequence). The CDR3 bases are TGTGCCAGCAGCCAAGAACGGACAGGGGCATCGACCGGGGAGCTGTTTTTT. Residues: CASSQERTGASTGELFF.

This chain links TRBV5-1 with TRBJ1-2, with a tentative D call TRBD1 (6 bases). V lost 0 bases and J lost 7, with 13 bases in between. Per the germline V gene, CDR1 is SGHRS and CDR2 is YFSETQ. The CDR3 contains 14 residues. The CDR3 coding sequence is TGCGCCAGCAGCTTGGGGGGCAGGGGCTTTGGCTACACCTTC. This gives the protein CASSLGGRGFGYTF. The whole variable domain, remainder taken from reference TRBV5-1 and TRBJ1-2, is KAGVTQTPRYLIKTRGQQVTLSCSPISGHRSVSWYQQTPGQGLQFLFEYFSETQRNKGNFPGRFSGRQFSNSRSEMNVSTLELGDSALYLCASSLGGRGFGYTFGSGTRLTVV.

The chain combines TRBV6-1 with TRBJ2-5, with D tentatively TRBD1 (6 bases). V lost 6 bases, J lost 4 bases, and 15 bases lay in between. This CDR3 region has 14 residues. Germline V lookup: CDR1 MNHNS, CDR2 SASEGT. CDR3 loop: CASRSDRSIETQYF. The CDR3 coding sequence is TGTGCCAGCAGGTCCGACAGGTCGATAGAGACCCAGTACTTC.